The 7 T cell receptor beta chains in this list originate from one sample, sequenced in a study of OX40 agonist ivuxolimab in advanced cancers. The assay was immunoSEQ multiplex PCR, and TCRdb's table has in-frame clones only and misses some. The data show tens of thousands of clones, roughly 87% seen once. The material was CD4+ or CD8+ T cells sorted from blood, obtained in a trial of the OX40 agonist ivuxolimab. These receptors were obtained from an adult with an advanced solid tumor such as melanoma, head and neck, liver or kidney cancer.

The V and J genes are TRBV28 and TRBJ1-2, with unresolved D. The V end was cut by 4 bases, the J end by 6 bases, with 24 bases between. This CDR3 spans 17 amino acids. The germline V gene has CDR1 MDHEN and CDR2 SYDVKM. The CDR3 nucleotides read TGTGCCAGCAGTTCCCAGAGAACCAGCGCCCAGTCAGATGGCTACACCTTC. Amino acid sequence: CASSSQRTSAQSDGYTF.

The V gene is TRBV15, the J gene TRBJ1-5, with 8 bases identical to TRBD1. CDR3 length equals 16 residues. Germline lookup yields CDR1 LNHNV and CDR2 YYDKDF (reference sequence). Losses at the gene ends were 3 bases for V and 3 bases for J; bases not matched to a gene: 7. The CDR3 bases are TGTGCCACCAGCAGTCCGGGACAGGCCAACAATCAGCCCCAGCATTTT. It yields the protein CATSSPGQANNQPQHF.

The rearrangement links TRBV28 to TRBJ1-2, with unresolved D. In germline, CDR1 is MDHEN, CDR2 SYDVKM. This CDR3 is 11 amino acids long. V lost 2 bases and J 7 bases, leaving 5 bases between the germline ends. CDR3 amino acids: CASSLGFGYTF. The CDR3 DNA reads TGTGCCAGCAGTTTAGGGTTTGGCTACACCTTC.

The genes are TRBV9 and TRBJ2-5; D is unclear. V lost 4 bases and J 4 bases, leaving 8 bases between the germline ends. The CDR3 runs to 12 residues. Germline V gives CDR1 SGDLS, CDR2 YYNGEE. CDR3 region: CASSRVTETQYF. The CDR3 bases are TGTGCCAGCAGCAGAGTTACAGAGACCCAGTACTTC.

V usage is TRBV11-2 and J usage is TRBJ2-7, with TRBD1 as a possible D gene (6 bases). V was clipped by 5 bases and J by 2 bases, with 16 bases between them. Germline loops: CDR1 SGHAT, CDR2 FQNNGV. CDR3 length equals 15 residues. The CDR3 sequence: CASSNPLDRTYEQYF. The CDR3 DNA follows: TGTGCCAGCAGCAACCCTTTGGACAGAACCTACGAGCAGTACTTC.

The rearrangement joins TRBV7-2 to TRBJ2-4, with D uncertain. The CDR3 is 14 amino acids. Germline V gene sequence: CDR1 SGHTA, CDR2 FQGNSA. V dropped 5 bases and J dropped 3 bases, with 11 bases sitting between them. The CDR3 DNA is TGTGCCAGCAGCACCCCGACCAACAAAAACATTCAGTACTTC. Amino acids: CASSTPTNKNIQYF.

This clone was counted a few times. This chain connects TRBV4-1 to TRBJ2-4, with D unresolved. Germline V gives CDR1 MGHRA, CDR2 YSYEKL. The CDR3 sequence is 16 residues long. Deletions cut 1 base from V and 8 bases from J, with 18 bases between. As DNA, the CDR3 is TGCGCCAGCAGCCAAGGATGGCAGGCTGGTGGGGACATTCAGTACTTC. Protein sequence: CASSQGWQAGGDIQYF.